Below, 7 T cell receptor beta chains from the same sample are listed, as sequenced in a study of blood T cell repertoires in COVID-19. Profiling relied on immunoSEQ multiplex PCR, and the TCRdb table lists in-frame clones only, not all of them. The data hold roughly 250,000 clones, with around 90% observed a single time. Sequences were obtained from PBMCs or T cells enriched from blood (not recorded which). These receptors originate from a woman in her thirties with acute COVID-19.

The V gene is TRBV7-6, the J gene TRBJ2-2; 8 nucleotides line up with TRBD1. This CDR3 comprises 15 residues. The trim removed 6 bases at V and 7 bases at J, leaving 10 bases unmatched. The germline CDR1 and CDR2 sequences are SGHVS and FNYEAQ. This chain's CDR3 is CASRRDRGEGGELFF. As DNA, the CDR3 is TGTGCCAGCAGGAGAGACAGGGGAGAGGGCGGGGAGCTGTTTTTT.

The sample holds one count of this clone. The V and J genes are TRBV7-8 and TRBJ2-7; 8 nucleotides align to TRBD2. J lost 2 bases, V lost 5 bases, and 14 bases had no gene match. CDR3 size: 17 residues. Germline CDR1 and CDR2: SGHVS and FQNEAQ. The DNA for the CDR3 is TGTGCCAGCAGCCCCAGCAGGTGGCGGGAGGTTACCTACGAGCAGTACTTC. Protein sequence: CASSPSRWREVTYEQYF.

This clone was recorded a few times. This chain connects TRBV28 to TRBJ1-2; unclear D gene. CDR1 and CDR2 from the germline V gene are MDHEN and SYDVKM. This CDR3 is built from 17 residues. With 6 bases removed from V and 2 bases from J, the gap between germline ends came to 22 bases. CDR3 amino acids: CASSPPGTLHLNYGYTF. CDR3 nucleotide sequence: TGTGCCAGCAGCCCCCCGGGAACACTACATTTAAACTATGGCTACACCTTC.

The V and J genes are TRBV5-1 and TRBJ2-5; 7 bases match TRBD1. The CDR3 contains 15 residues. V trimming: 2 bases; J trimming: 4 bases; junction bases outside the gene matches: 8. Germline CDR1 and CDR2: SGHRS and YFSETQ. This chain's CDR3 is CASSFTRQGPETQYF. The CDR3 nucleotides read TGCGCCAGCAGCTTTACCCGACAGGGTCCAGAGACCCAGTACTTC.

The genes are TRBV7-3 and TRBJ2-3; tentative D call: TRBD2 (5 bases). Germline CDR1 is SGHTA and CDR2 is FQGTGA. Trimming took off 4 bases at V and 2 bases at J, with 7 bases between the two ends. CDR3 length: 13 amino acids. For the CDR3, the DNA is TGTGCCAGCAGCTCGGACTCCACAGATACGCAGTATTTT. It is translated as CASSSDSTDTQYF. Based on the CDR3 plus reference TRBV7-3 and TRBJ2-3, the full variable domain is GAGVSQTPSNKVTEKGKYVELRCDPISGHTALYWYRQSLGQGPEFLIYFQGTGAADDSGLPNDRFFAVRPEGSVSTLKIQRTERGDSAVYLCASSSDSTDTQYFGPGTRLTVL.

The CDR3 region is CASSSGQSSYEQYF. For the CDR3, the DNA is TGTGCCAGCAGCTCGGGACAAAGCTCCTACGAGCAGTACTTC. This chain links TRBV2 with TRBJ2-7; a possible D gene is TRBD1 (6 bases). V was shortened by 6 bases and J by 0 bases, with 12 bases between the two germline ends. The CDR3 covers 14 residues. CDR1 is SNHLY and CDR2 is FYNNEI in the germline V gene.

The CDR3 here is CASSQGWTTNEKLFF. The CDR3 nucleotides are TGTGCCAGCAGCCAGGGTTGGACAACTAATGAAAAACTGTTTTTT. This chain connects TRBV6-5 to TRBJ1-4, with D possibly matching TRBD1 (5 bases). CDR1 and CDR2 (germline): MNHEY, SVGAGI. This CDR3 has 15 residues. V lost 6 bases, J lost 0 bases, and 11 bases lay in between.